This is a list of T cell receptor beta chains from one sample in a study of molecular identifiers for immune sequencing clone quantification. One entry per CDR3 protein, called by TCRdb with MiXCR from the PCR reads. This sample yields 490,000 or so distinct CDR3 sequences, of which about 22% are seen a single time; more than 0.8% belongs to the top ten. The sequenced sample was naive CD8+ T cells from blood, with Jurkat cell RNA spiked in. Receptor source: a human donor in good health. Some libraries in this study had Jurkat cell RNA spiked in. CDR3s include the opening cysteine and the closing phenylalanine or tryptophan. Each record gives: CDR3 protein, CDR3 DNA, clone size, V gene, J gene, D gene. D genes are given only for firm matches. Expanded clones get a size class; other rows say once, few or many, or leave the size out.

CASSLAPMWGRGTEAFF,TGTGCCAGCAGCTTAGCCCCAATGTGGGGGCGAGGCACTGAAGCTTTCTTT,many,TRBV7-9,TRBJ1-1,.
CASSLRQGPTYEQYF,TGTGCCAGCAGTTTACGACAGGGGCCTACCTACGAGCAGTACTTC,.,TRBV28,TRBJ2-7,TRBD1
CASSLDQDSLSYEQYF,TGTGCCAGCAGCTTAGATCAGGACAGCTTATCCTACGAGCAGTACTTC,.,TRBV7-8,TRBJ2-7,.
CASTLPYYEATSSTDTQYF,TGTGCCAGCACCCTCCCTTATTACGAAGCCACTTCTAGCACAGATACGCAGTATTTT,.,TRBV12-3/TRBV12-4,TRBJ2-3,.
CASSIVRQTLNTEAFF,TGTGCCAGTAGTATAGTACGGCAGACCCTGAACACTGAAGCTTTCTTT,.,TRBV19,TRBJ1-1,.
CASSPVSGGQPQHF,TGCGCCAGCAGCCCCGTGTCAGGCGGACAGCCCCAGCATTTT,many,TRBV5-1,TRBJ1-5,.
CSARDGTSGGGARNEQFF,TGCAGTGCTAGAGATGGGACTAGCGGGGGGGGGGCCCGAAATGAGCAGTTCTTC,.,TRBV20-1,TRBJ2-1,TRBD2
CASSQGTSLHTDTQYF,TGCGCCAGCAGCCAGGGGACTAGCCTTCACACAGATACGCAGTATTTT,.,TRBV4-3,TRBJ2-3,TRBD2
CASSSLATEQYF,TGTGCCAGCAGTAGCTTAGCTACCGAGCAGTACTTC,.,TRBV5-6,TRBJ2-7,.
CASSQLTRGNYEQYF,TGCGCCAGCAGCCAATTAACCCGGGGGAACTACGAGCAGTACTTC,few,TRBV4-3,TRBJ2-7,.
CAISDLEGPDTGELFF,TGTGCCATCAGTGATCTGGAGGGGCCGGACACCGGGGAGCTGTTTTTT,few,TRBV10-3,TRBJ2-2,.
CASSQTKGETSEGDTQYF,TGTGCCAGCAGCCAAACCAAGGGGGAGACTAGCGAAGGAGATACGCAGTATTTT,.,TRBV3-1,TRBJ2-3,TRBD2
CSAAHVGYEQYF,TGCAGTGCTGCCCACGTGGGGTACGAGCAGTACTTC,.,TRBV20-1,TRBJ2-7,.
CASSLHHGTSGYNGQFF,TGTGCCAGCAGCTTACACCACGGCACTAGCGGATACAATGGGCAGTTCTTC,.,TRBV7-3,TRBJ2-1,TRBD2
CASSQEPAYGGRGEQFF,TGCGCCAGCAGCCAAGAACCTGCGTACGGCGGGCGGGGCGAGCAGTTCTTC,.,TRBV4-3,TRBJ2-1,.